The 26 T cell receptor beta chains reported below all come from one sample, sequenced in a study of beta chain features in type 1 diabetes. Isolated RNA was reverse transcribed in full, so expressed TCRB transcripts were sequenced. This table comes from immunoSEQ multiplex PCR, and its TCRdb copy is limited to in-frame clones, with some not included. The sample consists of 300,000 or so clones, roughly an eighth of them appearing once. Study conclusions and caveats: TCRB CDR3s were moderately but significantly shorter in Type 1 diabetes patients in all four CD4+ subsets.

These receptors have no identified antigens. Sequencing input: naive CD4+ T cells from blood. The receptors come from a man aged 30-40 years with type 1 diabetes.

The chain uses TRBV15 and TRBJ1-4; unclear D gene. V was cut by 0 bases and J by 5 bases, with 13 bases left in between. Germline CDR1 and CDR2: LNHNV and YYDKDF (reference sequence). This CDR3 region has 16 residues. CDR3 nucleotides: TGTGCCACCAGCAGAGATATTAACAGAATAAATGAAAAACTGTTTTTT. Its protein is CATSRDINRINEKLFF.

This clone came up a few times. The V gene is TRBV19, the J gene TRBJ1-1, with D unresolved. This CDR3 is built from 13 residues. Germline assignment: CDR1 LNHDA and CDR2 SQIVND (reference sequence). The V end lost 4 bases, the J end lost 0 bases, and 6 bases lay between the germline ends. The CDR3, as DNA: TGTGCCAGTAGTAGGCAGTTGAACACTGAAGCTTTCTTT. Amino acids: CASSRQLNTEAFF.

The J gene is TRBJ2-2, the V gene TRBV18; D gene unclear. Trimming removed 2 bases from V and 4 bases from J, with 17 bases in between. This CDR3 has 17 residues. Germline loops: CDR1 KGHSH, CDR2 LQKENI. The chain's CDR3 is CASSPRSETSSTGELFF. CDR3 in DNA: TGTGCCAGCTCACCAAGATCAGAGACGTCTAGCACCGGGGAGCTGTTTTTT.

This rearrangement joins TRBV29-1 to TRBJ1-4; D is ambiguous. CDR3 length equals 16 residues. Germline-derived CDR1 and CDR2 are SQVTM and ANQGSEA. V was shortened by 6 bases and J by 0 bases, with 17 bases between the two germline ends. The CDR3 DNA is TGCAGCGTCGCGAAATCATCACTGTCAACTAATGAAAAACTGTTTTTT. It specifies CSVAKSSLSTNEKLFF.

The gene calls are TRBV7-3 and TRBJ2-3, with D tentatively TRBD1 (6 bases). The germline gives CDR1 SGHTA, CDR2 FQGTGA. There are 12 residues in the CDR3. Trimming pared 2 bases from V and 10 bases from J, leaving 10 bases between. The CDR3 region has the DNA TGTGCCAGCAGCTTACTACAGGGTGCGCAGTATTTT. Its translation: CASSLLQGAQYF.

The chain carries TRBV2 and TRBJ2-1, with 11 bases lining up with TRBD1. Germline values: CDR1 SNHLY, CDR2 FYNNEI. There are 15 residues in the CDR3. Trimming removed 1 base from V and 10 bases from J; junction bases left unmatched: 6. The CDR3 is CASSEGTGGTGEQFF. In DNA form, the CDR3 reads TGTGCCAGCAGTGAAGGGACAGGGGGCACTGGCGAGCAGTTCTTC.

This clone has more than one count but fewer than ten. The chain has TRBV25-1 and TRBJ2-5, with a possible D match to TRBD2 (7 bases). Looked up from germline, CDR1 is MGHDK and CDR2 is SYGVNS. The germline V and J ends were trimmed by 0 bases and 5 bases, with 10 bases remaining between them. CDR3 length equals 14 residues. The CDR3 nucleotides read TGTGCCAGCAGTGAATACGGGGGGCGGGAGACCCAGTACTTC. Its protein product is CASSEYGGRETQYF.

This rearrangement joins TRBV7-3 to TRBJ2-1; TRBD1 matches 7 bases. Germline-derived CDR1 and CDR2 are SGHTA and FQGTGA. Trimming took 5 bases from V and 0 from J; bases not matched to a gene: 1. The CDR3 is 14 amino acids. The CDR3 sequence is CASSRDSSYNEQFF. CDR3 in DNA: TGTGCCAGCAGCCGGGACAGCTCCTACAATGAGCAGTTCTTC. The full variable domain, completed using reference TRBV7-3 and TRBJ2-1, is GAGVSQTPSNKVTEKGKYVELRCDPISGHTALYWYRQSLGQGPEFLIYFQGTGAADDSGLPNDRFFAVRPEGSVSTLKIQRTERGDSAVYLCASSRDSSYNEQFFGPGTRLTVL.

This clone was seen only a few times. The chain is built from TRBV2 and TRBJ1-2; 7 bases agree with TRBD1. With 2 bases clipped from V and 14 bases from J, the junction kept 8 bases outside the gene matches. Germline V gene lookup returns CDR1 SNHLY and CDR2 FYNNEI. This CDR3 contains 12 residues. CDR3 bases: TGTGCCAGCAGTGAAAGAGGACAGGTTAGGACCTTC. Its translation is CASSERGQVRTF. The variable domain in full, completed from reference TRBV2 and TRBJ1-2, reads EPEVTQTPSHQVTQMGQEVILRCVPISNHLYFYWYRQILGQKVEFLVSFYNNEISEKSEIFDDQFSVERPDGSNFTLKIRSTKLEDSAMYFCASSERGQVRTFGSGTRLTVV.

This clone was seen more than once but under ten times. CDR3 in DNA: TGTGCCAGCAGCCCTTTCCTGGCAGGGTCCTACAATGAGCAGTTCTTC. Translating it yields CASSPFLAGSYNEQFF. The V and J genes are TRBV27 and TRBJ2-1; possible D gene TRBD1, 5 bases. The CDR3 totals 16 residues. The germline gives CDR1 MNHEY, CDR2 SMNVEV (reference sequence). V lost 6 bases to trimming and J lost 1 base, with 16 bases between them.

CDR3 amino acids: CAISGSVQETQYF. The CDR3 DNA follows: TGTGCCATCAGTGGATCAGTCCAAGAGACCCAGTACTTC. The chain is built from TRBV10-3 and TRBJ2-5; D ambiguous. This CDR3 is built from 13 residues. Looked up from germline, CDR1 is ENHRY and CDR2 is SYGVKD. V lost 4 bases and J lost 1, with 7 bases in between.

The V call is TRBV29-1, the J call TRBJ2-5; D is undetermined. The CDR3 is 10 residues long. The germline gives CDR1 SQVTM, CDR2 ANQGSEA. The ends were cut back, 6 bases at V and 3 bases at J, with 5 bases in the middle. CDR3 sequence: CSVGEETQYF. Here the CDR3 DNA reads TGCAGCGTCGGAGAAGAGACCCAGTACTTC.

This clone has only a few counts. The rearrangement uses TRBV4-2 and TRBJ2-3, with TRBD1 matching 9 bases. CDR1 and CDR2 from the germline V gene are LGHNA and YNFKEQ. With 4 bases clipped from V and 1 base from J, the junction kept 3 bases outside the gene matches. The CDR3 covers 15 residues. The CDR3 DNA sequence: TGTGCCAGCAGCCCCCGGACAGGGGGCACAGATACGCAGTATTTT. Protein sequence: CASSPRTGGTDTQYF.

This clone was counted a few times. The chain has TRBV20-1 and TRBJ2-2; D unresolved. In germline, CDR1 is DFQATT, CDR2 SNEGSKA (reference sequence). This CDR3 spans 11 amino acids. The V and J ends lost 6 bases and 1 base respectively, with 3 bases between them. DNA of the CDR3: TGCAGTGCCAAGAACACCGGGGAGCTGTTTTTT. Amino acid sequence: CSAKNTGELFF.

In this sample, this clone turned up a few times. The V call is TRBV10-3, the J call TRBJ1-3; perhaps TRBD1 as D (6 bases). This CDR3 region has 14 residues. From germline, CDR1 is ENHRY and CDR2 SYGVKD. Trimming stripped 6 bases from V and 0 bases from J, with 9 bases between. The CDR3 is CAIRDSISGNTIYF. The DNA for the CDR3 is TGTGCCATCAGGGACAGTATCTCTGGAAACACCATATATTTT.

This clone was recorded a few times. The V gene is TRBV27, the J gene TRBJ2-7, with TRBD1 matching over 9 bases. Germline CDR1 is MNHEY and CDR2 is SMNVEV (reference sequence). This CDR3 is 14 amino acids long. V shed 5 bases, J shed 7 bases, and the junction held 9 bases outside the gene matches. CDR3 in amino acids: CASSQHRGPSEQYF. CDR3 in DNA: TGTGCCAGCAGTCAACACAGGGGGCCATCGGAGCAGTACTTC.

The chain joins TRBV19 to TRBJ1-1; the D is unclear. The CDR3 consists of 13 residues. V gave up 2 bases and J gave up 5 bases, with 9 bases separating them. Germline CDR1 is LNHDA and CDR2 is SQIVND (reference sequence). In DNA form, the CDR3 reads TGTGCCAGTAGTATACGGGAGCGAACTGAAGCTTTCTTT. This translates into CASSIRERTEAFF. The whole variable domain, remainder taken from reference TRBV19 and TRBJ1-1, is DGGITQSPKYLFRKEGQNVTLSCEQNLNHDAMYWYRQDPGQGLRLIYYSQIVNDFQKGDIAEGYSVSREKKESFPLTVTSAQKNPTAFYLCASSIRERTEAFFGQGTRLTVV.

This rearrangement joins TRBV15 to TRBJ2-1; 12 nucleotides align to TRBD2. V lost 1 base to trimming and J lost 6 bases; unmatched junction nucleotides: 4. Germline CDR1 reads LNHNV; CDR2 reads YYDKDF (reference sequence). The CDR3 has 16 amino acids. The DNA of the CDR3 is TGTGCCACCAGCAGAGCAGGACTAGCGGGACGCAATGAGCAGTTCTTC. As protein: CATSRAGLAGRNEQFF.

V gene TRBV5-4 combines with J gene TRBJ1-2; possibly TRBD1 for D (6 bases). The CDR3 runs to 15 residues. Germline CDR1 SGHNT, CDR2 YYREEE (reference sequence). V shed 0 bases and J shed 8 bases, with 17 bases lying between them. For the CDR3, the DNA is TGTGCCAGCAGCTTGGATGTTGGACAGTCGAGAGGCTACACCTTC. Translation: CASSLDVGQSRGYTF.

This clone has more than one count but fewer than ten. The chain uses TRBV29-1 and TRBJ1-4, with TRBD1 matching over 8 bases. Unmatched junction bases numbered 3, after V lost 4 bases and J lost 5 bases. There are 13 residues in the CDR3. In germline, CDR1 is SQVTM, CDR2 ANQGSEA. The CDR3 loop is CSVAQGGNEKLFF. As DNA, the CDR3 is TGCAGCGTTGCACAGGGGGGCAATGAAAAACTGTTTTTT.

This chain joins TRBV2 and TRBJ2-1; 7 bases are a match to TRBD1. The V and J ends lost 1 base and 9 bases, in that order; junction bases with no gene match: 3. CDR3 length: 13 residues. Germline CDR1 reads SNHLY; CDR2 reads FYNNEI. CDR3 sequence: CASSEVPGGEQFF. In DNA form, the CDR3 reads TGTGCCAGCAGTGAAGTCCCAGGGGGTGAGCAGTTCTTC.

This clone has a handful of counts. The genes are TRBV4-3 and TRBJ2-7; possible D gene TRBD2, 6 bases. With 0 bases removed from V and 2 bases from J, the gap between germline ends came to 11 bases. This CDR3 comprises 15 residues. Germline V gives CDR1 LGHNA, CDR2 YSLEER. CDR3 DNA sequence: TGCGCCAGCAGCCAAGATTCCGGGGGAACCTACGAGCAGTACTTC. As protein: CASSQDSGGTYEQYF.

This clone was recorded a few times. The V call is TRBV11-3, the J call TRBJ2-3, with D possibly TRBD2 on 6 matching bases. Trimming took 5 bases from V and 1 from J, leaving 10 bases between them. From germline, CDR1 is SGHNT and CDR2 YENEEA. This CDR3 spans 14 amino acids. The CDR3 DNA reads TGTGCCAGCAGCCTGGGGGGAGGCACAGATACGCAGTATTTT. This encodes CASSLGGGTDTQYF.

The rearrangement uses TRBV2 and TRBJ2-3; weak D call: TRBD2 (6 bases). Trimming removed 5 bases at V and 6 bases at J, with 21 bases between. Germline lookup yields CDR1 SNHLY and CDR2 FYNNEI. The CDR3 sequence is 16 residues long. CDR3 sequence: CASSPVSIRRGDTQYF. In DNA form, the CDR3 reads TGTGCCAGCAGTCCCGTCTCAATCCGGAGGGGTGATACGCAGTATTTT.

This rearrangement joins TRBV9 to TRBJ2-1; 9 nucleotides line up with TRBD2. From germline, CDR1 is SGDLS and CDR2 YYNGEE. The CDR3 is made up of 14 amino acids. The J segment lost 9 bases and the V segment lost 0 bases, leaving 4 bases of the junction unmatched. The CDR3 DNA follows: TGTGCCAGCAGCGTAGGCGGGAGGGCCGGTGAGCAGTTCTTC. Amino acids: CASSVGGRAGEQFF.

This clone was observed a few times. The chain recombines TRBV5-4 with TRBJ2-3; D remains unclear. V lost 4 bases and J lost 3, with 12 bases in between. Germline CDR1 reads SGHNT; CDR2 reads YYREEE (reference sequence). This CDR3 is built from 14 residues. CDR3 residues: CASSPTVRTDTQYF. CDR3 bases: TGTGCCAGCAGCCCGACTGTGCGTACAGATACGCAGTATTTT.